This entry features one T cell receptor (beta chain) sequence. The entry originates in a study of blood T cell repertoires in COVID-19. In the study overall: The samples span acute and convalescent COVID-19 from the United States, Italy and Spain. The analysed material was cDNA or gDNA that came from T cells, B-cell-depleted T cells, or PBMCs.

Two negative PCRs, clearance, or symptom resolution were required of recovered Cohort 3 donors. The germline gives CDR1 SGHRS, CDR2 YFSETQ. V lost 3 bases, J lost 1 base, and 6 bases stayed unmatched. The CDR3 covers 16 residues. Assay used: immunoSEQ multiplex PCR; TCRdb lists only in-frame clones, some missing. The profile shows under 300,000 clones, 70% to 90% of them singletons. The chain couples TRBV5-1 to TRBJ2-3, with TRBD2 matching 9 bases. The receptor comes from a woman in her 50s who had recovered from COVID-19. Sequencing was done on a sample of PBMCs or T cells enriched from blood (not recorded which). CDR3 DNA sequence: TGCGCCAGCAGCTCGTTAAGGACTAGCGGCACAGATACGCAGTATTTT. It encodes CASSSLRTSGTDTQYF.